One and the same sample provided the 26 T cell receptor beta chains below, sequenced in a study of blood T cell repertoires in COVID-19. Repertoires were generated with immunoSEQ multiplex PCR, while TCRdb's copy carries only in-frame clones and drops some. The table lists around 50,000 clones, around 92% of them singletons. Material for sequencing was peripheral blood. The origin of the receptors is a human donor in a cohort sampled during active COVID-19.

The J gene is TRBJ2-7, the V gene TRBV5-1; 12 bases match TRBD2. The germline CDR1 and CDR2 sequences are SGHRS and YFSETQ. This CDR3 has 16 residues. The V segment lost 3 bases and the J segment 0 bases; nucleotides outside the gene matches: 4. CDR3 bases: TGCGCCAGCAGCTCCGGACTAGCGGGATACTCCTACGAGCAGTACTTC. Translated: CASSSGLAGYSYEQYF.

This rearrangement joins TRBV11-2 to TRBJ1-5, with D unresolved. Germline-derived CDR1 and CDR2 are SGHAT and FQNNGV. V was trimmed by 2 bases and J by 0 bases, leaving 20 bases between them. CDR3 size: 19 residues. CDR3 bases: TGTGCCAGCAGCTTACCCAGCGGTAGGACCAAAAATAGCAATCAGCCCCAGCATTTT. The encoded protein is CASSLPSGRTKNSNQPQHF.

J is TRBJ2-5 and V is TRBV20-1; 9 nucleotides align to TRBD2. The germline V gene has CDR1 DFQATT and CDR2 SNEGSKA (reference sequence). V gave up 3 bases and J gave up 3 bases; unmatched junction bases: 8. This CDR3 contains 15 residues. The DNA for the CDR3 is TGCAGTGCTAGTATTCCAGCGGGGGGTGAAGAGACCCAGTACTTC. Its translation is CSASIPAGGEETQYF.

This CDR3 reads CAGKTGGKTQYF. The CDR3 coding sequence is TGTGCCGGAAAGACAGGGGGCAAGACCCAGTACTTC. V usage is TRBV2 and J usage is TRBJ2-5, with 10 positions matching TRBD1. The ends lost 11 bases at V and 6 bases at J; junction bases unmatched: 6. CDR1 is SNHLY, CDR2 FYNNEI, per germline. This CDR3 region has 12 residues.

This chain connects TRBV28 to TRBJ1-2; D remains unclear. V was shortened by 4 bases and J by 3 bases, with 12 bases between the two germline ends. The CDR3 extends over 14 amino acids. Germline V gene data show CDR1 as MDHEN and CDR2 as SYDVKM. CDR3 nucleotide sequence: TGTGCCAGCAGTTCCCAGCGGTTTTACTATGGCTACACCTTC. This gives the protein CASSSQRFYYGYTF.

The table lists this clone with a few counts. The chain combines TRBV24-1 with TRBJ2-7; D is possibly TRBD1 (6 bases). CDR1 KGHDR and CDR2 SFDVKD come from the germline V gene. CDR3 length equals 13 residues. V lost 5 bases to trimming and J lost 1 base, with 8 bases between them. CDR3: CATSGDTSYEQYF. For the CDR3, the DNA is TGTGCCACCAGTGGGGACACGTCCTACGAGCAGTACTTC.

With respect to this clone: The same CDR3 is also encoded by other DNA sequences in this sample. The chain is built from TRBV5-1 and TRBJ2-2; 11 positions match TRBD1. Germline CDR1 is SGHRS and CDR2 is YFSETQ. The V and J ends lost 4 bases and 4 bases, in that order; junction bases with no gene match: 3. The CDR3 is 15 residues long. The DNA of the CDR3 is TGCGCCAGCAGCCCGGACAGGGGGCTCACCGGGGAGCTGTTTTTT. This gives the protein CASSPDRGLTGELFF.

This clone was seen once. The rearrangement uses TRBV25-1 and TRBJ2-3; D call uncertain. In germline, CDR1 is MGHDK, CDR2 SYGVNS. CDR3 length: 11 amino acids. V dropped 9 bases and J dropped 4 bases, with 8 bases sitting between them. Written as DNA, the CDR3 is TGTGCCAGTACTGTCGCAGATACGCAGTATTTT. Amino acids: CASTVADTQYF.

The CDR3 DNA follows: TGTGCCAGCAGTGCGGAGGGGTTGGTGTCTGGGGCCAACGTCCTGACTTTC. This codes for CASSAEGLVSGANVLTF. The rearrangement links TRBV6-4 to TRBJ2-6; D might be TRBD2 (6 bases). Trimming took off 4 bases at V and 1 base at J, with 14 bases between the two ends. The CDR3 covers 17 residues. Germline V lookup: CDR1 MRHNA, CDR2 SNTAGT.

The CDR3 protein is CASSSSITGSTDTQYF. DNA of the CDR3: TGTGCCAGCAGTTCCTCAATAACAGGGAGCACAGATACGCAGTATTTT. This chain uses TRBV6-6 with TRBJ2-3; D possibly corresponds to TRBD1 (6 bases). Germline loops: CDR1 MNHNY, CDR2 SVGAGI (reference sequence). The CDR3 sequence is 16 residues long. Trimming took off 4 bases at V and 0 bases at J, with 14 bases between the two ends.

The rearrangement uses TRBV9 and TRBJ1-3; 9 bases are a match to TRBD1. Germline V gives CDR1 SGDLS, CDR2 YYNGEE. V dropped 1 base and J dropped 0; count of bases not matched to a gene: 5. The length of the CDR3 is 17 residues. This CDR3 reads CASSVSGTGSSGNTIYF. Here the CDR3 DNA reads TGTGCCAGCAGCGTATCGGGGACAGGGAGCTCTGGAAACACCATATATTTT.

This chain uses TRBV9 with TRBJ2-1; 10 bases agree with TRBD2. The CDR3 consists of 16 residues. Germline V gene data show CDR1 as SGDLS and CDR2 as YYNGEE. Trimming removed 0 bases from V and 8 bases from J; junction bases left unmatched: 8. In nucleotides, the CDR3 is TGTGCCAGCAGCGTAGCGGCTAGCGGGAGTATGGATGAGCAGTTCTTC. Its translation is CASSVAASGSMDEQFF.

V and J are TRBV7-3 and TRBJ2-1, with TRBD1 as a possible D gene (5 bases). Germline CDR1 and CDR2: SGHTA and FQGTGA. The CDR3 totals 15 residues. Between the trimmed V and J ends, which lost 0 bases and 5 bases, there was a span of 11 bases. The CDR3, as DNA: TGTGCCAGCAGCTTAACGGCAGGGTTGGACAATGAGCAGTTCTTC. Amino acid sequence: CASSLTAGLDNEQFF.

As DNA, the CDR3 is TGTGCCAGCAGCGACCCCCTCCTAGGGGACTACGAGCAGTACTTC. This codes for CASSDPLLGDYEQYF. The chain recombines TRBV6-2 or TRBV6-3 with TRBJ2-7, with D possibly being TRBD1 (5 bases). Germline V gene data show CDR1 as MNHEY and CDR2 as SVGEGT. The germline V and J ends were trimmed by 6 bases and 3 bases, with 18 bases remaining between them. The CDR3 is 15 residues long.

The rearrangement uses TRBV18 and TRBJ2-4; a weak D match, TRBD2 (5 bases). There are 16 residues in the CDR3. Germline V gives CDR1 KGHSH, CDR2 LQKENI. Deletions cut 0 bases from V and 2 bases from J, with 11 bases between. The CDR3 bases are TGTGCCAGCTCACCACCTGGGAGATTAACCAAAAACATTCAGTACTTC. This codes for CASSPPGRLTKNIQYF.

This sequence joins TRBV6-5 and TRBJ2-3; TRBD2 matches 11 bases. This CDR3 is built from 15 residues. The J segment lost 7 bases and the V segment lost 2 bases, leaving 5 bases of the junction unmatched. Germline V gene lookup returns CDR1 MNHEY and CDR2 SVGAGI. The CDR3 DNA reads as TGTGCCAGCAGTTACAGGTCTAGCGGGGGGCATACGCAGTATTTT. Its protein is CASSYRSSGGHTQYF.

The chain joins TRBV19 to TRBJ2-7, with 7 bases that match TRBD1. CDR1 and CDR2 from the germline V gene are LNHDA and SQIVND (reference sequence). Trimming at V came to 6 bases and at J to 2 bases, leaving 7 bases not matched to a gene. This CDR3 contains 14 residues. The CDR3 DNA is TGTGCCAGTAGGAAGACAGGGTCCGCCTACGAGCAGTACTTC. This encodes CASRKTGSAYEQYF.

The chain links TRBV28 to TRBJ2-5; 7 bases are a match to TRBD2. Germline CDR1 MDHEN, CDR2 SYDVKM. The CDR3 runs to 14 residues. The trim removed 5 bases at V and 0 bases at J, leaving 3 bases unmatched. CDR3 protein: CASSRGGYQETQYF. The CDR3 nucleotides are TGTGCCAGCAGTAGGGGAGGGTACCAAGAGACCCAGTACTTC. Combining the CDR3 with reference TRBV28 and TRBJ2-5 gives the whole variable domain DVKVTQSSRYLVKRTGEKVFLECVQDMDHENMFWYRQDPGLGLRLIYFSYDVKMKEKGDIPEGYSVSREKKERFSLILESASTNQTSMYLCASSRGGYQETQYFGPGTRLLVL.

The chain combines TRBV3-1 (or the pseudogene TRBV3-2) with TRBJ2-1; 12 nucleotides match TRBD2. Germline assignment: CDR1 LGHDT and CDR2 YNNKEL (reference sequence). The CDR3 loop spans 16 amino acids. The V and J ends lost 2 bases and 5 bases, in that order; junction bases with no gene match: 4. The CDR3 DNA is TGTGCCAGCAGCCAAATGACTAGCGGGGGACACAATGAGCAGTTCTTC. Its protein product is CASSQMTSGGHNEQFF.

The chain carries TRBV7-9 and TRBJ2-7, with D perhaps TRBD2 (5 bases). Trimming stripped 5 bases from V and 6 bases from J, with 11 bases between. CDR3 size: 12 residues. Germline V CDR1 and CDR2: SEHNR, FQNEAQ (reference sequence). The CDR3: CASSRAGGEQYF. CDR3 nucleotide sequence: TGTGCCAGCAGCCGCGCGGGTGGCGAGCAGTACTTC.

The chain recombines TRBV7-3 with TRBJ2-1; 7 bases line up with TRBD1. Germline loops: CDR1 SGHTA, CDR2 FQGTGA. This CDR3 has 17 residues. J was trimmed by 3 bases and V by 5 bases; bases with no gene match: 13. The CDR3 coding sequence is TGTGCCAGCAGCCGTTTCGCCCCGGGACAGAGCTACAATGAGCAGTTCTTC. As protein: CASSRFAPGQSYNEQFF. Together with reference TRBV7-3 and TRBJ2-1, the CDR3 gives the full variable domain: GAGVSQTPSNKVTEKGKYVELRCDPISGHTALYWYRQSLGQGPEFLIYFQGTGAADDSGLPNDRFFAVRPEGSVSTLKIQRTERGDSAVYLCASSRFAPGQSYNEQFFGPGTRLTVL.

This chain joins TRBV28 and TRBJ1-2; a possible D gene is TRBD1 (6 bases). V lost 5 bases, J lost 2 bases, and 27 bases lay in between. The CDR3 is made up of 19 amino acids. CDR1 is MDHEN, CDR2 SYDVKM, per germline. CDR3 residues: CASSPLNRDTHRPNYGYTF. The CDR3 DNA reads TGTGCCAGCAGTCCCTTAAACCGGGACACCCACCGTCCCAACTATGGCTACACCTTC.

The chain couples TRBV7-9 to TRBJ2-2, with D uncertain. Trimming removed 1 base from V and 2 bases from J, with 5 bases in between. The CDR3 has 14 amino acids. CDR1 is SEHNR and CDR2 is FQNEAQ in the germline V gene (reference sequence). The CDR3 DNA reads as TGTGCCAGCAGCTTAGATTATAACACCGGGGAGCTGTTTTTT. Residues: CASSLDYNTGELFF.

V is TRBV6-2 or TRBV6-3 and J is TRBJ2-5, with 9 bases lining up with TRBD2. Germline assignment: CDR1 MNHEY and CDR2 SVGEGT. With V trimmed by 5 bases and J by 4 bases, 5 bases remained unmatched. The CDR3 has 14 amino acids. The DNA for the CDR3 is TGTGCCAGCAGTGCAGCGGGAGGAGGAGAGACCCAGTACTTC. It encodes CASSAAGGGETQYF.

The CDR3 sequence: CATSEGVAKNIQYF. In nucleotides, the CDR3 is TGTGCCACCAGTGAAGGGGTAGCCAAAAACATTCAGTACTTC. This chain links TRBV24-1 with TRBJ2-4; D might be TRBD1 (5 bases). V was shortened by 4 bases and J by 0 bases, with 6 bases between the two germline ends. Germline assignment: CDR1 KGHDR and CDR2 SFDVKD. The CDR3 totals 14 residues.

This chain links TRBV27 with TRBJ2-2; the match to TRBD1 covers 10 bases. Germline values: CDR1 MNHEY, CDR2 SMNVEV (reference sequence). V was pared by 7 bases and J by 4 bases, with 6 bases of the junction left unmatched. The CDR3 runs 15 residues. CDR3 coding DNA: TGTGCCAGCACCGACAGGGGGCTCGTCACCGGGGAGCTGTTTTTT. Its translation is CASTDRGLVTGELFF.